Listed below are T cell receptor beta chains from one sample, sequenced in a study of cytomegalovirus exposure and HLA in healthy donors. Libraries were prepared by immunoSEQ multiplex PCR; TCRdb keeps only in-frame clonotypes and omits some of them. The table has about 90,000 clones, roughly 74% seen once. Sequencing input: PBMCs. The receptor set was obtained from a woman between 18 and 29 years old in good health and CMV-seropositive. Both conserved end residues are part of each CDR3. D genes are given only for firm matches. Expanded clones are given a class, and other clones once, few, many or no size at all.

length,J,V,size,D,CDR3,DNA
15,TRBJ2-3,TRBV15,-,-,CATSIRASGADTQYF,TGTGCCACCTCAATCCGGGCCTCAGGGGCAGATACGCAGTATTTT
15,TRBJ2-1,TRBV7-7,-,-,CASSSSPSGGDEQFF,TGTGCCAGCAGTTCGTCCCCCTCGGGCGGGGATGAGCAGTTCTTC
14,TRBJ1-1,TRBV27,-,-,CASSSYIGVPEAFF,TGTGCCAGCAGTTCATATATCGGGGTCCCTGAAGCTTTCTTT
15,TRBJ1-5,TRBV19,few,TRBD1,CASRTRDRTWEPQHF,TGTGCCAGTAGGACTCGGGACAGGACTTGGGAGCCCCAGCATTTT
16,TRBJ1-5,TRBV7-3,-,TRBD1,CASSNSRPGGIQPQHF,TGTGCCAGCAGTAACTCCCGTCCAGGGGGCATTCAGCCCCAGCATTTT
16,TRBJ2-7,TRBV5-4,-,TRBD2,CASSSSPSGSSYEQYF,TGTGCCAGCAGCTCCTCTCCTAGCGGGAGCTCCTACGAGCAGTACTTC
13,TRBJ2-7,TRBV19,once,TRBD1,CASSSDRGAEQYF,TGTGCCAGTAGTAGTGACAGGGGGGCCGAGCAGTACTTC
16,TRBJ2-7,TRBV9,-,-,CASSVDVGRQSYEQYF,TGTGCCAGCAGCGTAGACGTCGGCAGGCAGTCCTACGAGCAGTACTTC
16,TRBJ2-3,TRBV5-1,-,-,CASSLEGTSLSHTQYF,TGCGCCAGCAGCTTGGAGGGGACTTCCCTTTCGCATACGCAGTATTTT
13,TRBJ2-1,TRBV6-5,few,-,CASSSPLAIEQFF,TGTGCCAGCAGTTCTCCGCTTGCGATTGAGCAGTTCTTC
16,TRBJ2-7,TRBV23-1,-,TRBD2,CASSQGLALSSYEQYF,TGCGCCAGCAGTCAAGGACTAGCGCTAAGCTCCTACGAGCAGTACTTC
13,TRBJ2-7,TRBV27,-,TRBD1,CASSPGTGYEQYF,TGTGCCAGCAGTCCCGGGACAGGTTACGAGCAGTACTTC
13,TRBJ2-3,TRBV25-1,few,-,CASAQVGADTQYF,TGTGCCAGCGCTCAGGTGGGAGCGGATACGCAGTATTTT
15,TRBJ1-1,TRBV27,once,-,CASSFYTGRVTEAFF,TGTGCCAGCAGTTTTTATACAGGGAGGGTCACTGAAGCTTTCTTT
14,TRBJ1-3,TRBV4-3,-,-,CASSQEDSGNTIYF,TGCGCCAGCAGCCAAGAGGACAGCGGAAACACCATATATTTT
15,TRBJ1-3,TRBV7-6,-,-,CASSLLSRSGNTIYF,TGTGCCAGCAGCTTACTGAGCCGGTCTGGAAACACCATATATTTT
15,TRBJ1-5,TRBV28,-,-,CASSLRLGRGQPQHF,TGTGCCAGCAGTTTAAGGTTGGGAAGGGGTCAGCCCCAGCATTTT
12,TRBJ2-1,TRBV7-9,medium-sized,-,CASSHSSNEQFF,TGTGCCAGCAGCCACTCTTCTAATGAGCAGTTCTTC
15,TRBJ2-5,TRBV6-5,few,TRBD2,CASSSSGTTQETQYF,TGTGCCAGCAGTTCTAGCGGGACTACACAAGAGACCCAGTACTTC
18,TRBJ2-2,TRBV10-3,once,TRBD2,CAISDGLAGGTNTGELFF,TGTGCCATCAGTGACGGACTAGCGGGGGGCACGAACACCGGGGAGCTGTTTTTT
14,TRBJ2-7,TRBV5-1,-,-,CASSFGGESYEQYF,TGCGCCAGCAGCTTCGGGGGTGAGTCCTACGAGCAGTACTTC
12,TRBJ1-1,TRBV7-3,few,-,CASSFRVTEAFF,TGTGCCAGCAGCTTCAGGGTCACTGAAGCTTTCTTT
15,TRBJ2-2,TRBV7-9,-,TRBD1,CASSFGTGHTGELFF,TGTGCCAGCAGCTTCGGGACAGGGCACACCGGGGAGCTGTTTTTT
13,TRBJ2-7,TRBV5-6,-,-,CASSLVNSYEQYF,TGTGCCAGCAGCTTGGTAAACTCCTACGAGCAGTACTTC
17,TRBJ2-1,TRBV30,-,TRBD2,CAWIGTSGRFSYNEQFF,TGTGCCTGGATTGGGACTAGCGGGAGATTCTCCTACAATGAGCAGTTCTTC
17,TRBJ1-1,TRBV5-1,-,-,CASSLVSPRAPNTEAFF,TGCGCCAGCAGCTTGGTTAGTCCCAGGGCCCCGAACACTGAAGCTTTCTTT
13,TRBJ1-2,TRBV9,once,TRBD1,CASFPGQGVGYTF,TGTGCCAGCTTTCCGGGACAGGGGGTTGGCTACACCTTC
17,TRBJ1-5,TRBV19,-,TRBD1,CASRSVGQGAGTQPQHF,TGTGCCAGTAGGTCGGTCGGACAGGGGGCCGGTACGCAGCCCCAGCATTTT
16,TRBJ1-3,TRBV4-3,-,-,CASSQEEANPGNTIYF,TGCGCCAGCAGCCAAGAGGAGGCGAATCCTGGAAACACCATATATTTT
16,TRBJ2-1,TRBV15,few,TRBD2,CATSRDRGGSIGEQFF,TGTGCCACCAGCAGAGATCGGGGCGGGAGTATCGGTGAGCAGTTCTTC
15,TRBJ2-1,TRBV28,-,-,CASSLWSSGRGEQFF,TGTGCCAGCAGTTTATGGTCAAGCGGTCGGGGTGAGCAGTTCTTC
13,TRBJ1-4,TRBV6-6,-,-,CASSPARSEKLFF,TGTGCCAGCAGCCCCGCTCGGAGTGAAAAACTGTTTTTT
15,TRBJ2-7,TRBV9,-,TRBD2,CASSVGGGGSYEQYF,TGTGCCAGCAGCGTAGGGGGGGGAGGGTCCTACGAGCAGTACTTC
17,TRBJ2-1,TRBV4-2,few,TRBD2,CASSQESRGRASGEQFF,TGTGCCAGCAGCCAAGAATCGCGCGGGAGGGCCTCCGGTGAGCAGTTCTTC
15,TRBJ2-1,TRBV9,-,-,CASSVEAGAYNEQFF,TGTGCCAGCAGCGTAGAGGCGGGGGCATACAATGAGCAGTTCTTC
14,TRBJ1-2,TRBV29-1,-,-,CSVEPTGSADGYTF,TGCAGCGTTGAACCCACAGGGAGCGCGGATGGCTACACCTTC
13,TRBJ1-2,TRBV18,-,TRBD1,CASSPDRVAAYTF,TGTGCCAGCTCACCGGACAGGGTTGCTGCCTACACCTTC
17,TRBJ2-2,TRBV5-1,-,TRBD1,CASSWSLDRAGTGELFF,TGCGCCAGCAGCTGGTCCCTCGACAGGGCGGGCACCGGGGAGCTGTTTTTT
15,TRBJ2-3,TRBV29-1,-,TRBD1,CSVGPGQGPTDTQYF,TGCAGCGTTGGCCCGGGACAGGGGCCCACAGATACGCAGTATTTT
16,TRBJ2-2,TRBV4-3,few,-,CASSQGGGTVSGELFF,TGCGCCAGCAGCCAAGGAGGAGGGACGGTGTCCGGGGAGCTGTTTTTT
12,TRBJ2-5,TRBV7-9,-,-,CSYDSGGETQYF,TGTTCCTACGACTCGGGCGGGGAGACCCAGTACTTC
15,TRBJ1-2,TRBV7-9,-,-,CASSQSIGLWAGYTF,TGTGCCAGCAGCCAATCTATTGGACTCTGGGCGGGCTACACCTTC
17,TRBJ2-4,TRBV5-1,once,TRBD1,CASSTDRGPGGKNIQYF,TGCGCCAGCAGCACCGACAGGGGGCCGGGTGGCAAAAACATTCAGTACTTC
15,TRBJ2-7,TRBV2,-,-,CASSEALAIAYEQYF,TGTGCCAGCAGTGAAGCCCTGGCGATAGCGTACGAGCAGTACTTC
17,TRBJ2-2,TRBV10-3,-,TRBD1,CAISEGTGGGRPGELFF,TGTGCCATCAGTGAAGGGACAGGGGGCGGAAGGCCCGGGGAGCTGTTTTTT
15,TRBJ1-4,TRBV5-1,-,-,CASSSEQGTNEKLFF,TGCGCCAGCAGCTCCGAACAGGGAACTAATGAAAAACTGTTTTTT
15,TRBJ2-1,TRBV5-1,once,TRBD2,CASSLDAGGGDEQFF,TGCGCCAGCAGCTTGGATGCGGGGGGGGGTGATGAGCAGTTCTTC
14,TRBJ2-3,TRBV6-1,-,TRBD2,CATQGGRETDTQYF,TGTGCCACCCAGGGTGGGCGGGAGACAGATACGCAGTATTTT
15,TRBJ2-7,TRBV7-2,few,TRBD2,CASSRLAGDSYEQYF,TGTGCCAGCAGCCGCTTAGCGGGGGACTCCTACGAGCAGTACTTC
14,TRBJ1-1,TRBV15,-,-,CATRERNRGTEAFF,TGTGCCACTCGGGAGCGCAACCGGGGGACTGAAGCTTTCTTT
14,TRBJ1-4,TRBV5-1,-,TRBD1,CASSMGQGNEKLFF,TGCGCCAGCAGCATGGGACAGGGTAATGAAAAACTGTTTTTT